Below are 18 T cell receptor beta chains sequenced from a single sample in a study of blood T cell repertoires in COVID-19. Here immunoSEQ multiplex PCR was the method, and the copy in TCRdb shows in-frame clones only, minus some. Counted here are about 130,000 clones, around 87% occurring once; the ten biggest clones make up more than 3.5%. The sequenced sample was peripheral blood. The receptor set was obtained from a woman aged 60-75 years with acute or convalescent COVID-19.

The chain recombines TRBV21-1 with TRBJ2-7; the table gives TRBD2 as D, unverified against the DNA. TRBV21-1 is recorded as a pseudogene. The length of the CDR3 is 15 residues. The CDR3 protein is CASSKRTSGTDEQYV. Written as DNA, the CDR3 is TGTGCCAGCAGCAAAAGGACTAGCGGGACTGATGAGCAGTACGTC.

This chain uses TRBV2 with TRBJ1-1, with no clear D. The germline gives CDR1 SNHLY, CDR2 FYNNEI. Trimming took 7 bases from V and 1 from J, leaving 22 bases between them. This CDR3 region has 17 residues. CDR3 DNA: TGTGCCAGCAAACCCCCTCTACGGAGAGGGCCGAACACTGAAGCTTTCTTT. Its protein is CASKPPLRRGPNTEAFF.

This chain uses TRBV28 with TRBJ1-5; D not resolved. There are 15 residues in the CDR3. The V end lost 5 bases, the J end lost 2 bases, and 13 bases lay between the germline ends. From germline, CDR1 is MDHEN and CDR2 SYDVKM. CDR3 sequence reads: CASSPIGEGNQPQHF. CDR3 sequence (DNA): TGTGCCAGCAGTCCCATCGGGGAGGGCAATCAGCCCCAGCATTTT. Drawing the rest from reference TRBV28 and TRBJ1-5, the complete variable domain is DVKVTQSSRYLVKRTGEKVFLECVQDMDHENMFWYRQDPGLGLRLIYFSYDVKMKEKGDIPEGYSVSREKKERFSLILESASTNQTSMYLCASSPIGEGNQPQHFGDGTRLSIL.

V and J are TRBV19 and TRBJ1-5, with unresolved D. The length of the CDR3 is 15 residues. Trimming cost V 4 bases and J 1 base, with 11 bases left between them. Germline V CDR1 and CDR2: LNHDA, SQIVND (reference sequence). This chain's CDR3 is CASSKGGGSNQPQHF. The CDR3 DNA is TGTGCCAGTAGTAAAGGAGGAGGCAGCAATCAGCCCCAGCATTTT. The full variable domain, its missing parts supplied by reference TRBV19 and TRBJ1-5, is DGGITQSPKYLFRKEGQNVTLSCEQNLNHDAMYWYRQDPGQGLRLIYYSQIVNDFQKGDIAEGYSVSREKKESFPLTVTSAQKNPTAFYLCASSKGGGSNQPQHFGDGTRLSIL.

The chain recombines TRBV19 with TRBJ1-5; D is possibly TRBD1 (6 bases). The ends were cut back, 5 bases at V and 0 bases at J, with 14 bases in the middle. The CDR3 covers 16 residues. The germline V gene has CDR1 LNHDA and CDR2 SQIVND (reference sequence). This chain's CDR3 is CASSLGQLNSNQPQHF. In nucleotides, the CDR3 is TGTGCCAGTAGTCTGGGACAACTTAATAGCAATCAGCCCCAGCATTTT. The entire variable domain, with the rest obtained from reference TRBV19 and TRBJ1-5, is as follows: DGGITQSPKYLFRKEGQNVTLSCEQNLNHDAMYWYRQDPGQGLRLIYYSQIVNDFQKGDIAEGYSVSREKKESFPLTVTSAQKNPTAFYLCASSLGQLNSNQPQHFGDGTRLSIL.

As regards this clone: An end of the junction does not agree with germline; a read error may underlie this. This chain joins TRBV3-1 (or the pseudogene TRBV3-2) and TRBJ1-1; perhaps TRBD1 as D (6 bases). Germline CDR1 LGHDT, CDR2 YNNKEL (reference sequence). The CDR3 has 11 residues. In DNA, the CDR3 is TGTGCCAGCAGCCAAGGAACAGGGAGAATCTTT. This encodes CASSQGTGRIF.

The genes are TRBV3-1 (or the pseudogene TRBV3-2) and TRBJ1-2, with TRBD1 matching over 9 bases. Germline loops: CDR1 LGHDT, CDR2 YNNKEL (reference sequence). The ends lost 2 bases at V and 4 bases at J; junction bases unmatched: 8. This CDR3 contains 16 residues. The CDR3 sequence is CASSQTLTGGVYGYTF. The DNA for the CDR3 is TGTGCCAGCAGCCAAACGCTAACAGGGGGCGTCTATGGCTACACCTTC.

The V gene is TRBV27, the J gene TRBJ1-2; 9 nucleotides agree with TRBD1. V dropped 5 bases and J dropped 4; count of bases not matched to a gene: 8. The length of the CDR3 is 15 residues. CDR1 and CDR2 from the germline V gene are MNHEY and SMNVEV (reference sequence). The CDR3 sequence: CASSPQGAEGYGYTF. DNA of the CDR3: TGTGCCAGCAGTCCACAGGGGGCTGAGGGCTATGGCTACACCTTC.

This sequence joins TRBV18 and TRBJ2-1; D possibly corresponds to TRBD2 (6 bases). CDR3 length: 16 residues. Germline V gene data show CDR1 as KGHSH and CDR2 as LQKENI. The germline V and J ends were trimmed by 2 bases and 5 bases, with 16 bases remaining between them. The CDR3 bases are TGTGCCAGCTCACCATCCCCCCAGGGAGGTAACAATGAGCAGTTCTTC. It specifies CASSPSPQGGNNEQFF.

The V gene is TRBV7-9, the J gene TRBJ1-5; D call uncertain. The V end lost 5 bases, the J end lost 3 bases, and 8 bases lay between the germline ends. Germline V CDR1 and CDR2: SEHNR, FQNEAQ (reference sequence). There are 13 residues in the CDR3. CDR3 bases: TGTGCCAGCAGCCCGGGTACCAATCAGCCCCAGCATTTT. Translating it yields CASSPGTNQPQHF. The full variable domain, with the rest looked up from reference TRBV7-9 and TRBJ1-5, is DTGVSQNPRHKITKRGQNVTFRCDPISEHNRLYWYRQTLGQGPEFLTYFQNEAQLEKSRLLSDRFSAERPKGSFSTLEIQRTEQGDSAMYLCASSPGTNQPQHFGDGTRLSIL.

The chain links TRBV12-3 or TRBV12-4 to TRBJ1-5; D is unclear. Trimming cost V 6 bases and J 5 bases, with 11 bases left between them. The CDR3 loop spans 13 amino acids. The CDR3 here is CASSPHTDQPQHF. In nucleotides, the CDR3 is TGTGCCAGCAGCCCCCACACCGATCAGCCCCAGCATTTT.

This sequence joins TRBV30 and TRBJ1-5; the match to TRBD1 covers 8 bases. The CDR3 is 13 residues long. Trimming at V came to 3 bases and at J to 7 bases, leaving 5 bases not matched to a gene. Germline V lookup: CDR1 GTSNPN, CDR2 SVGIG (reference sequence). The CDR3 here is CAWSKDRVQPQHF. In DNA, the CDR3 is TGTGCCTGGAGCAAGGACAGGGTACAGCCCCAGCATTTT.

This clone was detected only once. The rearrangement links TRBV30 to TRBJ1-2; tentatively, D is TRBD1 (5 bases). Germline V gene lookup returns CDR1 GTSNPN and CDR2 SVGIG (reference sequence). CDR3 length: 11 residues. V lost 7 bases and J lost 6, with 12 bases in between. This chain's CDR3 is CASSLQDGYTF. In DNA form, the CDR3 reads TGTGCCTCCTCGTTACAGGATGGCTACACCTTC.

The chain employs TRBV4-1 and TRBJ2-7; 7 nucleotides align to TRBD2. With V trimmed by 0 bases and J by 7 bases, 9 bases remained unmatched. Germline CDR1 is MGHRA and CDR2 is YSYEKL. This CDR3 comprises 15 residues. The CDR3 DNA follows: TGCGCCAGCAGCCAAGACAGCGGGGCCGGGGGGGAGCAGTACTTC. Protein: CASSQDSGAGGEQYF.

The chain has TRBV30 and TRBJ1-2; 7 positions match TRBD1. V lost 1 base, J lost 5 bases, and 13 bases stayed unmatched. This CDR3 contains 16 residues. Germline V gives CDR1 GTSNPN, CDR2 SVGIG (reference sequence). The CDR3 DNA sequence: TGTGCCTGGAGTGCCCTGACAGGGTGGGAGTTTTATGGCTACACCTTC. This sequence encodes CAWSALTGWEFYGYTF.

This clone appeared once. In DNA, the CDR3 is TGTGCCAGCAGCCCCGACAGGGTGTATGGCTACACCTTC. It codes for CASSPDRVYGYTF. The genes are TRBV4-2 and TRBJ1-2; 7 bases match TRBD1. Trimming took 4 bases from V and 5 from J; bases not matched to a gene: 4. The germline V gene has CDR1 LGHNA and CDR2 YNFKEQ. This CDR3 spans 13 amino acids.

V usage is TRBV25-1 and J usage is TRBJ1-1; the D is unclear. The CDR3 runs to 14 residues. CDR1 MGHDK and CDR2 SYGVNS come from the germline V gene. V was pared by 3 bases and J by 1 base, with 9 bases between. The CDR3 here is CASSDGWANTEAFF. In DNA, the CDR3 is TGTGCCAGCAGTGATGGGTGGGCGAACACTGAAGCTTTCTTT.

This chain uses TRBV9 with TRBJ1-5; unclear D gene. The CDR3 length is 14 residues. The V and J ends lost 4 bases and 9 bases respectively, with 17 bases between them. CDR1 and CDR2 (germline): SGDLS, YYNGEE. The CDR3 loop is CASSTRELAGPQHF. The CDR3 nucleotides read TGTGCCAGCAGCACCCGAGAGTTAGCCGGGCCCCAGCATTTT.